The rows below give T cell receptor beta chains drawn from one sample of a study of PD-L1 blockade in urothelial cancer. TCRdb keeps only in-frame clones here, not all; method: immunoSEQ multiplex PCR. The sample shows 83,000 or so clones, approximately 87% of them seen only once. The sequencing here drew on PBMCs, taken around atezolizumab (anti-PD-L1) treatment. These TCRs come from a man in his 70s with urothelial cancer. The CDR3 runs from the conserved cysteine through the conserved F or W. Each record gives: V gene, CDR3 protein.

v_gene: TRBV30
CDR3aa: CAWSVRLAEEQFF

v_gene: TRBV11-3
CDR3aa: CASSSGGRRDTEAFF

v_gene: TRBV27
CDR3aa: CASIRGQGARNTGELFF

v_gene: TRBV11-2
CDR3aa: CASRLGGATAPYNEQFF

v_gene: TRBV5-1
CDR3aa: CASSRELNTEAFF

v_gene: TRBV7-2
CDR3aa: CASSALTGSRETQYF

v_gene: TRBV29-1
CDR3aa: CSVAVQRDHGYTF

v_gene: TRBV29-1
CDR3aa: CSVQTGRSEQYF

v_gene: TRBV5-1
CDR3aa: CASRANGGELFF

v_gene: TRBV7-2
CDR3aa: CASSPWGGGNPEAFF

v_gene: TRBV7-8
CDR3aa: CASSLGQGPYGYTF

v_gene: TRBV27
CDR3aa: CASSSGAAARFSSYNEQFF

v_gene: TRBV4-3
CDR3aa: CASSQDRVGQPQHF

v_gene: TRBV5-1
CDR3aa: CASRFRGETEAFF

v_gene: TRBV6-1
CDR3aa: CASGTYFNSPLHF